This T cell receptor beta chain stems from a study of blood T cell repertoires in COVID-19. For the study at large: The samples span acute and convalescent COVID-19 from the United States, Italy and Spain.

V lost 3 bases and J lost 1, with 12 bases in between. Germline V gene lookup returns CDR1 SGHTA and CDR2 FQGTGA. This CDR3 is built from 16 residues. As originally analysed: Reference gene primer amplification yielded estimated nucleated cell counts. TCRdb keeps only in-frame clones here, not all; method: immunoSEQ multiplex PCR. Clonal size and the V and J genes are those of that table, whereas D and trimming came from the DNA. The data show 150,000 to 200,000 clones, approximately 89% seen once. The sequenced sample consisted of peripheral blood. The chain links TRBV7-3 to TRBJ2-2; D might be TRBD2 (7 bases). The receptor was isolated from an older woman with acute or convalescent COVID-19. The CDR3 DNA is TGTGCCAGCAGCTTCCAGGGAGGGGGGAACACCGGGGAGCTGTTTTTT. It translates to CASSFQGGGNTGELFF. Variable domain in full (rest from reference TRBV7-3 and TRBJ2-2): GAGVSQTPSNKVTEKGKYVELRCDPISGHTALYWYRQSLGQGPEFLIYFQGTGAADDSGLPNDRFFAVRPEGSVSTLKIQRTERGDSAVYLCASSFQGGGNTGELFFGEGSRLTVL.